The present T cell receptor beta chain was sequenced within a study of CD8 T cells in ankylosing spondylitis. Regarding the study as a whole: Typical of ankylosing spondylitis blood, it appeared, was a TCR beta motif of under 10 highly homologous variants. Past studies reported some motif variants in reactive arthritis synovial fluid and blood.

Scientists made TCR beta libraries using quantitative 5'-RACE with molecular barcodes. In TCRdb, the 5' RACE reads were re-called with MiXCR into one record per CDR3 protein. The sample carries under 950,000 distinct CDR3 sequences, around a fifth recorded once. Concerning this clonotype: Its antigen is as yet unknown.

Germline CDR1 SGHKS, CDR2 YYEKEE (reference sequence). The germline V and J ends were trimmed by 3 bases and 0 bases, with 15 bases remaining between them. CDR3 length equals 16 residues. Sequencing used blood, either unsorted or a sorted T cell fraction (not recorded which). The clonotype originates from a male donor with ankylosing spondylitis. The chain combines TRBV5-5 with TRBJ1-2; D perhaps matches TRBD1 (5 bases). CDR3 nucleotides: TGTGCCAGCAGCTATGGCCGACAGAAATCTAACTATGGCTACACCTTC. Protein: CASSYGRQKSNYGYTF.